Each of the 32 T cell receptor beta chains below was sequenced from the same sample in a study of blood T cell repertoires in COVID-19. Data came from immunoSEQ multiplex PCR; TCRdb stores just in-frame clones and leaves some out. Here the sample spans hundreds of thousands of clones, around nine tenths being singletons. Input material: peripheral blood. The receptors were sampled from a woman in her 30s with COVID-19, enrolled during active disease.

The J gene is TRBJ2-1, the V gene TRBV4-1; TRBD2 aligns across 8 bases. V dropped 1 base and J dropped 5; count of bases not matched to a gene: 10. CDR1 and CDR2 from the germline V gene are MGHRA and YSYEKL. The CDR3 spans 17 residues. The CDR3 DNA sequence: TGCGCCAGCAGCCAAGTCGGGGGGGGACTAGGCCACAATGAGCAGTTCTTC. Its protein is CASSQVGGGLGHNEQFF.

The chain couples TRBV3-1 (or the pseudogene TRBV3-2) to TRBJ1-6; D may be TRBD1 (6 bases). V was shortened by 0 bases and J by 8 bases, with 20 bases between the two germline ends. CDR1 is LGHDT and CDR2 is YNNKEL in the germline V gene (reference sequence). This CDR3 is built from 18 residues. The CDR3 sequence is CASSQDLWTARAYSPLHF. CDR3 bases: TGTGCCAGCAGCCAAGATTTGTGGACAGCCAGAGCTTATTCACCCCTCCACTTT.

The CDR3 sequence: CASSQQPAVRANVLTF. CDR3 DNA sequence: TGTGCCAGCAGCCAGCAGCCGGCGGTTAGGGCCAACGTCCTGACTTTC. The V gene is TRBV3-1 (or the pseudogene TRBV3-2), the J gene TRBJ2-6; no clear D gene. V gave up 3 bases and J gave up 5 bases, with 14 bases separating them. This CDR3 has 16 amino acids. Germline V gives CDR1 LGHDT, CDR2 YNNKEL (reference sequence).

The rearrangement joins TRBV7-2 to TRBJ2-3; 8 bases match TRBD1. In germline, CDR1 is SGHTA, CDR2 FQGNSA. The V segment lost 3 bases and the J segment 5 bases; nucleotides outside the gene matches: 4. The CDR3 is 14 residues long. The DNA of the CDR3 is TGTGCCAGCAGCTTCGACAGGGGAGGAGATACGCAGTATTTT. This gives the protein CASSFDRGGDTQYF.

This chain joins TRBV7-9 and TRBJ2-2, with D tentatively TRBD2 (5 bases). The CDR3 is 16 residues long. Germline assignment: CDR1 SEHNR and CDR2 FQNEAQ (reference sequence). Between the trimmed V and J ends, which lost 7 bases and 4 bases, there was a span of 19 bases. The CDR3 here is CASTLGWERSTGELFF. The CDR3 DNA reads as TGTGCCAGCACCCTAGGGTGGGAGAGAAGCACCGGGGAGCTGTTTTTT.

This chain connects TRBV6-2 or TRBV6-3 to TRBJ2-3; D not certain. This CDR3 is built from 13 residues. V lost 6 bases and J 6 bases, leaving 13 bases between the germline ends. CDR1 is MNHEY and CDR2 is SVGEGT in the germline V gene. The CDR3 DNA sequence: TGTGCCAGCAGCGGGCCCTCTGCCGATACGCAGTATTTT. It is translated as CASSGPSADTQYF.

CDR3 sequence (DNA): TGTGCCAGCAGCTTACGTAGCGGGCGGGTAGATACGCAGTATTTT. This gives the protein CASSLRSGRVDTQYF. The chain employs TRBV11-2 and TRBJ2-3; 7 bases fit TRBD2. This CDR3 spans 15 amino acids. V was clipped by 2 bases and J by 5 bases; unmatched bases: 7. CDR1 SGHAT and CDR2 FQNNGV come from the germline V gene.

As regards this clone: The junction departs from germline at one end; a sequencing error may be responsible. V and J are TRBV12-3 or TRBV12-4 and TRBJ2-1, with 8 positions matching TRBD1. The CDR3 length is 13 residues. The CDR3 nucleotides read TGTGCCAGCAGTTTGATTGACAGGGGCCCTTCTATCTTC. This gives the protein CASSLIDRGPSIF.

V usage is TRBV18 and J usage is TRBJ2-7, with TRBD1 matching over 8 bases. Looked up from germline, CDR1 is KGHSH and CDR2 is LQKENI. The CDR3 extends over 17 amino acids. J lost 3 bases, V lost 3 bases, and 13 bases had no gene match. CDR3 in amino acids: CASSPTGAGTGGYEQYF. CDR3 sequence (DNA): TGTGCCAGCTCACCGACGGGGGCCGGGACAGGAGGCTACGAGCAGTACTTC. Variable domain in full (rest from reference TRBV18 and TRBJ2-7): NAGVMQNPRHLVRRRGQEARLRCSPMKGHSHVYWYRQLPEEGLKFMVYLQKENIIDESGMPKERFSAEFPKEGPSILRIQQVVRGDSAAYFCASSPTGAGTGGYEQYFGPGTRLTVT.

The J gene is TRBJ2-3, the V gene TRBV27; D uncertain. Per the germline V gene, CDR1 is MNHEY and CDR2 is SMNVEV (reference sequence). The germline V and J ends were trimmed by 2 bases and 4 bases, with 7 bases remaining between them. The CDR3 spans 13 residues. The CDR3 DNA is TGTGCCAGCAGTTTAACCTACCCAGATACGCAGTATTTT. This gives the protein CASSLTYPDTQYF.

The CDR3 DNA reads TGCGCCAGCAGCTTAACAGGGGGTGGCTATGGCTACACCTTC. This sequence encodes CASSLTGGGYGYTF. The chain links TRBV5-1 to TRBJ1-2; TRBD1 aligns across 8 bases. The V segment lost 2 bases and the J segment 4 bases; nucleotides outside the gene matches: 4. Germline CDR1 is SGHRS and CDR2 is YFSETQ. The CDR3 contains 14 residues.

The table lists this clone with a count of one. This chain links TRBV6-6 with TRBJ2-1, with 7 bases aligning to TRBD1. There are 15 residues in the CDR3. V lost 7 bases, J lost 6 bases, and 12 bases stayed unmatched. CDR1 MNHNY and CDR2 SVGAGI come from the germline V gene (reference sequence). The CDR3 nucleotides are TGTGCCAGCACCCGACAGGGTCCCGCAAGCAATGAGCAGTTCTTC. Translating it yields CASTRQGPASNEQFF.

The CDR3 is CASSFLAKQETQYF. The CDR3 DNA sequence: TGTGCCAGCAGCTTCTTAGCAAAACAAGAGACCCAGTACTTC. The chain couples TRBV13 to TRBJ2-5; the D is unclear. CDR1 and CDR2 (germline): PRHDT, FYEKMQ (reference sequence). The CDR3 extends over 14 amino acids. V was trimmed by 3 bases and J by 2 bases, leaving 10 bases between them.

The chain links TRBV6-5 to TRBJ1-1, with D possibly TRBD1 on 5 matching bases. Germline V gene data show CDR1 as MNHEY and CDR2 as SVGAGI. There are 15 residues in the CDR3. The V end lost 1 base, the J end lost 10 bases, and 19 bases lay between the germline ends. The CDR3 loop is CASSYLQAWGGRAFF. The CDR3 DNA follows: TGTGCCAGCAGTTACTTACAGGCTTGGGGGGGTAGAGCTTTCTTT.

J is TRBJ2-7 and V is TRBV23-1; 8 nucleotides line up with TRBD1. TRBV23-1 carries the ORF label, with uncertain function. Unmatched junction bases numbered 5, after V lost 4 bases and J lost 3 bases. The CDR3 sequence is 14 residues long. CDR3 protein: CASSPTGTGYEQYF. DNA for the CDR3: TGCGCCAGCAGTCCCACCGGGACAGGCTACGAGCAGTACTTC.

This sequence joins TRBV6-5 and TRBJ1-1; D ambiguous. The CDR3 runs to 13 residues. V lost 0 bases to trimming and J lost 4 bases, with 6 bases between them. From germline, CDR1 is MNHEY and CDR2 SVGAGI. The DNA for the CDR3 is TGTGCCAGCAGTTACTCGACGGGCACTGAAGCTTTCTTT. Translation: CASSYSTGTEAFF.

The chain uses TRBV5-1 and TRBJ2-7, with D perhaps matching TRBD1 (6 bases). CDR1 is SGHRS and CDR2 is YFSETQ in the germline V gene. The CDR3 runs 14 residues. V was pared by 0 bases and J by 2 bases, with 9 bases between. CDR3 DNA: TGCGCCAGCAGCTTGGACAGGGCCGCCTACGAGCAGTACTTC. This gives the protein CASSLDRAAYEQYF.

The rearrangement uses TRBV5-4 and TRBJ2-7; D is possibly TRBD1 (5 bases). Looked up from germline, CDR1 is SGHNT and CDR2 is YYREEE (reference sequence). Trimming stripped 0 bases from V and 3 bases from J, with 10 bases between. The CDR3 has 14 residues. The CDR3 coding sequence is TGTGCCAGCAGCTTGGATAGGGGCATCTACGAGCAGTACTTC. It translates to CASSLDRGIYEQYF.

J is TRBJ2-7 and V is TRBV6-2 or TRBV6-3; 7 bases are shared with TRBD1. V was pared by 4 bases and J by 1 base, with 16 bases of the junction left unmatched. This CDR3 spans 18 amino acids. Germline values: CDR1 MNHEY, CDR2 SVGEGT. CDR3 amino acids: CASSFTLGTADRSYEQYF. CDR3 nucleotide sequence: TGTGCCAGCAGTTTTACCTTAGGGACAGCCGACCGATCCTACGAGCAGTACTTC.

CDR3 sequence reads: CASMGDRGSDGYTF. DNA of the CDR3: TGTGCCAGCATGGGAGACAGGGGATCCGATGGCTACACCTTC. The rearrangement links TRBV7-9 to TRBJ1-2; 8 bases map to TRBD1. Germline trimming cut 7 bases from V and 6 bases from J; bases unmatched to any gene: 10. The CDR3 is made up of 14 amino acids. Germline CDR1 and CDR2: SEHNR and FQNEAQ (reference sequence).

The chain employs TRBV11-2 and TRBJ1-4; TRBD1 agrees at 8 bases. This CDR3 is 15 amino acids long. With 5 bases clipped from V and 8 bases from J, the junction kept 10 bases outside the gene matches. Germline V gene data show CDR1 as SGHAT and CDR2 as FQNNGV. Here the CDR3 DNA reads TGTGCCAGCAGCCACCGGACAGGGATGAGGGAAAAACTGTTTTTT. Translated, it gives CASSHRTGMREKLFF.

The CDR3 DNA follows: TGCGCCAGCAGCCAAGACCCTGACAGGGTGTACAGTGAAGCTTTCTTT. Translating gives CASSQDPDRVYSEAFF. The V call is TRBV4-1, the J call TRBJ1-1, with TRBD1 matching 7 bases. Trimming at V came to 0 bases and at J to 7 bases, leaving 11 bases not matched to a gene. There are 16 residues in the CDR3. Germline assignment: CDR1 MGHRA and CDR2 YSYEKL.

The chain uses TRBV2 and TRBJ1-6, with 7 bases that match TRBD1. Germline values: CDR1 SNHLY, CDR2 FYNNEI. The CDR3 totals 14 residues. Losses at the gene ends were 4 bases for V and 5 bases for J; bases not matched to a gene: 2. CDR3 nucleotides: TGTGCCAGCAGTGCCCAGGGGGATAATTCACCCCTCCACTTT. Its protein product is CASSAQGDNSPLHF.

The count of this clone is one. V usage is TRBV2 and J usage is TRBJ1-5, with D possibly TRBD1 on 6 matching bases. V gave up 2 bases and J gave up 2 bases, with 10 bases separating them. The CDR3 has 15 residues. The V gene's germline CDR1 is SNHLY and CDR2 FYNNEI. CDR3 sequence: CASSEWAGGNQPQHF. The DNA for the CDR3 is TGTGCCAGCAGTGAATGGGCAGGGGGCAATCAGCCCCAGCATTTT.

The CDR3 is CASSLAVVARSGNSPLHF. The CDR3 DNA reads TGTGCCAGCAGCTTAGCGGTTGTGGCCAGGAGCGGGAATTCACCCCTCCACTTT. The J gene is TRBJ1-6, the V gene TRBV7-9; D gene uncertain. Trimming cost V 0 bases and J 7 bases, with 19 bases left between them. The CDR3 covers 18 residues. CDR1 and CDR2 (germline): SEHNR, FQNEAQ (reference sequence).

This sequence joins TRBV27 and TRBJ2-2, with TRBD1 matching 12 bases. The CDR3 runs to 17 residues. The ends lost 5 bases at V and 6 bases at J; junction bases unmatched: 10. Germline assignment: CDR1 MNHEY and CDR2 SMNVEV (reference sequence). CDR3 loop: CASSEGDRGPLAGELFF. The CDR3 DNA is TGTGCCAGCAGTGAGGGGGACAGGGGGCCCCTCGCCGGGGAGCTGTTTTTT.

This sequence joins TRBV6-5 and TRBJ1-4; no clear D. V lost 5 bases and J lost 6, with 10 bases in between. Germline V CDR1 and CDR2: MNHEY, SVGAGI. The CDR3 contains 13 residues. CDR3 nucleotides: TGTGCCAGCAGTCGGTCAGGTGATGAAAAACTGTTTTTT. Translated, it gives CASSRSGDEKLFF.

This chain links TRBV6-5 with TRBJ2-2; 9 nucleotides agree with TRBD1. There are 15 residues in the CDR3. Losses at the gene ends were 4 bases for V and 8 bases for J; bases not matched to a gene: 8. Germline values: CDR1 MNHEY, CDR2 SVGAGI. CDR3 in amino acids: CASSSVDRGEGELFF. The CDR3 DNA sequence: TGTGCCAGCAGTTCTGTAGACAGGGGGGAGGGGGAGCTGTTTTTT.

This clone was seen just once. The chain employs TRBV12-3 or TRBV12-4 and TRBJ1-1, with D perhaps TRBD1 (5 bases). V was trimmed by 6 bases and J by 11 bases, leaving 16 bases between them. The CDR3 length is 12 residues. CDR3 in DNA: TGTGCCAGCAGCATGAATCGGGGGTGGGCTTTCTTT. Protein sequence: CASSMNRGWAFF.

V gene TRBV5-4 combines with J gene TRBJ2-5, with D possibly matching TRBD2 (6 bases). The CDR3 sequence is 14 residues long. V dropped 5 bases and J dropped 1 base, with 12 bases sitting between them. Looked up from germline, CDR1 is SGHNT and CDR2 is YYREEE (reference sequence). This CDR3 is CASSYGGGQETQYF. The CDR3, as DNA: TGTGCCAGCAGTTACGGGGGAGGCCAAGAGACCCAGTACTTC. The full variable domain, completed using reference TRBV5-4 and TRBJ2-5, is ETGVTQSPTHLIKTRGQQVTLRCSSQSGHNTVSWYQQALGQGPQFIFQYYREEENGRGNFPPRFSGLQFPNYSSELNVNALELDDSALYLCASSYGGGQETQYFGPGTRLLVL.

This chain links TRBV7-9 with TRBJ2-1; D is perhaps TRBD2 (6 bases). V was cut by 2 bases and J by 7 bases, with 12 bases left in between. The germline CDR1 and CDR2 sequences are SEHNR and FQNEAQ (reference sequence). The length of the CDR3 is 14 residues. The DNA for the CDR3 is TGTGCCAGCAGCTTATTGGCGGGGTGGAATGAGCAGTTCTTC. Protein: CASSLLAGWNEQFF.

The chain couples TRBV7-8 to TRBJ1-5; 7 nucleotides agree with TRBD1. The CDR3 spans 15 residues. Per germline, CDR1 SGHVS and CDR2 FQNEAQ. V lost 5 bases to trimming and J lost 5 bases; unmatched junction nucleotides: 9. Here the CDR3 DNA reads TGTGCCAGCAGCCGCGGACAGGAGCGCTATCAGCCCCAGCATTTT. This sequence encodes CASSRGQERYQPQHF.